Included here is one TCR beta chain sequence, with context. In the authors' workflow: Nucleated cell counts were estimated from reference gene primer amplification. Libraries were prepared by immunoSEQ multiplex PCR; TCRdb keeps only in-frame clonotypes and omits some of them. V, J and clone size are those of that table, while D and trimming were read from the DNA. The table shows 150,000 to 200,000 clones, with about 82% occurring only once. These data originate in a study of blood T cell repertoires in COVID-19. Study context: Samples taken during acute and convalescent COVID-19 were collected in the United States, Italy and Spain. From T cells, B-cell-depleted T cells, or PBMCs came the material, which was cDNA or gDNA.

The trim removed 0 bases at V and 6 bases at J, leaving 13 bases unmatched. There are 18 residues in the CDR3. Looked up from germline, CDR1 is SGHRS and CDR2 is YFSETQ. The origin of this receptor is a woman between 25 and 40 years old with acute or convalescent COVID-19. The specimen sequenced was peripheral blood. The chain couples TRBV5-1 to TRBJ2-2; 8 bases fit TRBD2. The CDR3 coding sequence is TGCGCCAGCAGCTTGGTAATGTTAGGAGCGGGAGTCCCCGGGGAGCTGTTTTTT. Its protein is CASSLVMLGAGVPGELFF.